The clone carrying this TCR beta chain was seen more than once but under ten times. Antigen unknown. The data belong to a study of T cells after yellow fever vaccination. Across the whole study: The authors prepared low-cell-number fractions using SMART-Seq v4 Ultra Low Input.

Germline V CDR1 and CDR2: DFQATT, SNEGSKA (reference sequence). The CDR3 covers 13 residues. V was shortened by 5 bases and J by 7 bases, with 12 bases between the two germline ends. The study made its TCR cDNA through 5'RACE template switching. That step introduced a universal primer site along with UMIs. MiXCR was run by TCRdb on the 5' RACE reads, yielding one entry per CDR3 protein. The profile shows a few hundred thousand distinct CDR3 sequences, around 8.1% of them singletons. Study-level results: FACS-sorted repertoires might harbor abundant contaminating clonotypes from the bulk population. Although most clonotypes did not, a small share appeared in both CD4 and CD8 compartments.

The source is a man in his late teens or twenties who received the YFV17D yellow fever vaccine. The source material was PBMCs, sampled roughly 45 days after the first yellow fever vaccination. The V and J genes are TRBV20-1 and TRBJ1-6; possible D gene TRBD1, 6 bases. The CDR3 protein is CSAPTGANSPLHF. The CDR3 DNA reads TGCAGTGCTCCGACAGGTGCAAATTCACCCCTCCACTTT.